The clone carrying this T cell receptor (beta chain) was seen a few times. What it binds is not known. Alongside a J-beta primer mix, a sample-barcoded 5' primer served in a second PCR lasting roughly 7 to 11 cycles. One entry per CDR3 protein results from TCRdb running MiXCR on the 5' RACE reads. This sample has hundreds of thousands of distinct CDR3 sequences, with more than 20% found just once. The sample is drawn from a study of blood T cells in healthy people across ages. V trimming: 4 bases; J trimming: 4 bases; junction bases outside the gene matches: 9. Looked up from germline, CDR1 is SGHRS and CDR2 is YFSETQ. This CDR3 region has 15 residues. Broader study findings: Estimated diversity that came from one million T cells was considered an underestimate.

The data were also submitted as part of a second study, on T cells of mothers and their children. That source adds: Samples were obtained from a few healthy Caucasian mothers and their six children.

This TCR was recovered from a boy aged 5-17 years in good health. The sequenced sample was blood. The V and J genes are TRBV5-1 and TRBJ2-5, with 8 nucleotides matching TRBD2. The CDR3 region has the DNA TGCGCCAGCAGCACCTACGGGGGGGCCGGAGAGACCCAGTACTTC. This translates into CASSTYGGAGETQYF. The variable domain in full, with the rest retrieved from reference TRBV5-1 and TRBJ2-5, is KAGVTQTPRYLIKTRGQQVTLSCSPISGHRSVSWYQQTPGQGLQFLFEYFSETQRNKGNFPGRFSGRQFSNSRSEMNVSTLELGDSALYLCASSTYGGAGETQYFGPGTRLLVL.